This T cell receptor (beta chain) was recovered during a study of blood T cell repertoires in COVID-19. Study at large: Samples taken during acute and convalescent COVID-19 were collected in the United States, Italy and Spain.

Original handling: Reference gene primer amplification in the assay estimated nucleated cell counts. Clones were sequenced by immunoSEQ multiplex PCR, and TCRdb holds only the in-frame ones, with some missing. V and J calls and clone size come straight from that table; D and trimming were deduced from the DNA. The sample shows 200,000 to 250,000 clones, about 86% of them seen only once. Those who participated ranged in age from about 18 to 89 years and resided in 20 to 30 US areas. Clinical history reported by participants formed the basis on which cohorts were assigned. Remarks on this clone: In the same sample, other DNA sequences code for this CDR3.

CDR1 is SGHDT and CDR2 is YYEEEE in the germline V gene. The V and J ends lost 0 bases and 2 bases respectively, with 5 bases between them. The CDR3 has 13 residues. The chain links TRBV5-6 to TRBJ1-2; D gene ambiguous. The specimen sequenced was PBMCs or T cells enriched from blood (not recorded which). The receptor comes from a woman between 40 and 50 years old with acute COVID-19. The CDR3 region is CASSLGQNYGYTF. As DNA, the CDR3 is TGTGCCAGCAGCTTGGGGCAAAACTATGGCTACACCTTC.